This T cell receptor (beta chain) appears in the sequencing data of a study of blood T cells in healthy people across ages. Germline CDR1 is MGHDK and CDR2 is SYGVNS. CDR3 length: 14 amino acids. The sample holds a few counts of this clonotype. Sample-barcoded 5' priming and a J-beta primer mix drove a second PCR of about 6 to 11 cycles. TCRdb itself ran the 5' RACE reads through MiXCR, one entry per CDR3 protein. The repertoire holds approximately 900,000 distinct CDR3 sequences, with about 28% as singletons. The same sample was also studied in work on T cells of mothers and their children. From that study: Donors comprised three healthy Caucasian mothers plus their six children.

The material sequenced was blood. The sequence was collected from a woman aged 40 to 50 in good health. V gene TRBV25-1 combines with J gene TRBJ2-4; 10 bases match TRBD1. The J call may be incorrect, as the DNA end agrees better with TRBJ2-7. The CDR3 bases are TGTGCCAGCAGTGAACGGGACAGGGGCGGCGAGCAGTACTTC. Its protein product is CASSERDRGGEQYF.